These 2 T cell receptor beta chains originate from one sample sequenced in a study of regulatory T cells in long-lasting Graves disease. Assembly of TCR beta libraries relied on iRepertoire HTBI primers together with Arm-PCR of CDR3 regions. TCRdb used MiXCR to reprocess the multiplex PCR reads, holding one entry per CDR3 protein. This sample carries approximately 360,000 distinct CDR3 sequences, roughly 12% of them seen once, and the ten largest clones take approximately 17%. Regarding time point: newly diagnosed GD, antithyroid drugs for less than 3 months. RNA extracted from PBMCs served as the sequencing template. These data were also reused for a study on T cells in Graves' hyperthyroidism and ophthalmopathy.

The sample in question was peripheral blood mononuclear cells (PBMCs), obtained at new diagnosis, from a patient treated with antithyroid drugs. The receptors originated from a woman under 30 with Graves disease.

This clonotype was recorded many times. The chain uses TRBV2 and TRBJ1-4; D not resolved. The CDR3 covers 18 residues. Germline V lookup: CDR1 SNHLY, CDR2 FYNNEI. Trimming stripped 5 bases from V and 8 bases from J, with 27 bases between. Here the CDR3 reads CASSSGLAGRPQREKLFF. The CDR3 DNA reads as TGTGCCAGCAGTTCCGGACTCGCCGGCCGACCTCAAAGGGAAAAACTGTTTTTT.

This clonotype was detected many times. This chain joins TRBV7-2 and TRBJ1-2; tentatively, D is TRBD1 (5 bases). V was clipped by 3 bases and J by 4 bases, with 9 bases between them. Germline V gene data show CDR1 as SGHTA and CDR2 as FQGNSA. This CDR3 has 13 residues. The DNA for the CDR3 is TGTGCCAGCAGCTTGGGACGGATCTATGGCTACACCTTC. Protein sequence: CASSLGRIYGYTF.